The 8 T cell receptor beta chains given below trace back to one sample, sequenced in a study of cytomegalovirus exposure and HLA in healthy donors. Clones were read by immunoSEQ multiplex PCR, and TCRdb kept only the in-frame ones, dropping some. The table has about 360,000 clones, 86% seen once. Specimen: PBMCs. Receptors were obtained from a woman aged 18 to 35 in good health and CMV-seronegative.

The rearrangement uses TRBV10-2 and TRBJ2-3; TRBD2 matches 9 bases. Germline trimming cut 4 bases from V and 2 bases from J; bases unmatched to any gene: 13. This CDR3 comprises 18 residues. Germline V gene lookup returns CDR1 WSHSY and CDR2 SAAADI. CDR3 bases: TGCGCCAGCAGTGGTCGTGAGAGCGGGGGGTACTCCACAGATACGCAGTATTTT. Protein product: CASSGRESGGYSTDTQYF.

The chain employs TRBV9 and TRBJ2-7; weak D call: TRBD2 (6 bases). The CDR3 length is 15 residues. The germline CDR1 and CDR2 sequences are SGDLS and YYNGEE. V was trimmed by 1 base and J by 3 bases, leaving 14 bases between them. The CDR3 bases are TGTGCCAGCAGCGTATGGGAGGTTCCCTACTACGAGCAGTACTTC. Translation gives CASSVWEVPYYEQYF.

This chain joins TRBV5-6 and TRBJ1-5, with 8 bases that match TRBD1. The CDR3 has 18 amino acids. Germline CDR1 is SGHDT and CDR2 is YYEEEE. After removal of 4 bases from V and 0 bases from J, the junction contained 12 bases not matched to a gene. Written as DNA, the CDR3 is TGTGCCAGCAGCCGCCGGGAGGACAGGGCTAATAGCAATCAGCCCCAGCATTTT. Translating gives CASSRREDRANSNQPQHF. Using reference TRBV5-6 and TRBJ1-5 for the parts outside the CDR3, the full variable domain is DAGVTQSPTHLIKTRGQQVTLRCSPKSGHDTVSWYQQALGQGPQFIFQYYEEEERQRGNFPDRFSGHQFPNYSSELNVNALLLGDSALYLCASSRREDRANSNQPQHFGDGTRLSIL.

The CDR3 sequence is CASSQYRGTSYEQYF. The CDR3 bases are TGCGCCAGCAGCCAATACAGGGGCACCTCCTACGAGCAGTACTTC. The chain recombines TRBV4-1 with TRBJ2-7, with 7 bases fitting TRBD1. The V and J ends lost 2 bases and 0 bases, in that order; junction bases with no gene match: 4. This CDR3 has 15 amino acids. Germline CDR1 reads MGHRA; CDR2 reads YSYEKL.

The rearrangement joins TRBV27 to TRBJ1-1; 7 bases are shared with TRBD1. Germline lookup yields CDR1 MNHEY and CDR2 SMNVEV (reference sequence). The junction had 2 bases not matched to a gene; V was cut back by 2 bases and J by 5 bases. The CDR3 sequence is 13 residues long. The CDR3 region has the DNA TGTGCCAGCAGTTTAAGGGGGCCGACTGAAGCTTTCTTT. It encodes CASSLRGPTEAFF.

V gene TRBV10-3 combines with J gene TRBJ2-7, with TRBD1 identical over 7 bases. Germline V CDR1 and CDR2: ENHRY, SYGVKD. Trimming took 4 bases from V and 0 from J; bases not matched to a gene: 3. The CDR3 covers 14 residues. CDR3 sequence: CAISVGQSSYEQYF. The CDR3, as DNA: TGTGCCATCAGTGTGGGACAGAGCTCCTACGAGCAGTACTTC.

This chain uses TRBV5-1 with TRBJ2-7; 7 nucleotides line up with TRBD1. There are 14 residues in the CDR3. CDR1 and CDR2 from the germline V gene are SGHRS and YFSETQ. Trimming at V came to 4 bases and at J to 2 bases, leaving 6 bases not matched to a gene. CDR3: CASSNRQGTYEQYF. CDR3 bases: TGCGCCAGCAGCAATCGACAGGGCACCTACGAGCAGTACTTC.

The genes are TRBV7-3 and TRBJ1-1; a weak D match, TRBD1 (6 bases). The V gene's germline CDR1 is SGHTA and CDR2 FQGTGA. Trimming stripped 2 bases from V and 3 bases from J, with 13 bases between. The CDR3 contains 15 residues. CDR3 sequence: CASSLDRSMDTEAFF. CDR3 in DNA: TGTGCCAGCAGCTTAGACAGGTCCATGGACACTGAAGCTTTCTTT.